This entry is about one T cell receptor beta chain. As processed by the authors: Amplification of reference gene primers provided the estimated nucleated cell counts. The table came from immunoSEQ multiplex PCR; TCRdb's copy has only in-frame clones and leaves some out. The DNA gave D and trimming, while V, J and clone size come from that table. The sample records 200,000 to 250,000 clones, almost 90% being singletons. The CDR3 length is 19 residues. Germline-derived CDR1 and CDR2 are SNHLY and FYNNEI. The trim removed 2 bases at V and 7 bases at J, leaving 20 bases unmatched. This record comes from a study of blood T cell repertoires in COVID-19. Across the whole study: Acute and convalescent COVID-19 specimens originated in the United States, Italy and Spain.

Sequencing used peripheral blood. This sequence originates from a man aged 18 to 35 with active or convalescent COVID-19. The chain joins TRBV2 to TRBJ2-1; 7 nucleotides line up with TRBD2. DNA of the CDR3: TGTGCCAGCAGTGAAAACGCCCTGAGCCTGGGCGGGAGTACGAATGAGCAGTTCTTC. Translation: CASSENALSLGGSTNEQFF.